The sequence of this T cell receptor beta chain was determined in a study of glioma-infiltrating T cells. Amplification of TCR alpha and beta CDR3 regions from RNA used iRepertoire nested multiplex PCR. In TCRdb, the multiplex PCR reads were re-called with MiXCR into one record per CDR3 protein. The table has roughly 100,000 distinct CDR3 sequences, 25% to 30% seen once; the top ten hold approximately 43%. General study findings and limits: Above-expected tissue-blood divergence occurred in all gliomas, most in low-grade ones. Only very few CDR3 sequences appeared in both tissue and blood.

For this clonotype: Its specificity is unknown.

The V and J ends lost 5 bases and 1 base respectively, with 9 bases between them. Germline V gene sequence: CDR1 SGHAT, CDR2 FQNNGV. The CDR3 is made up of 14 amino acids. This chain connects TRBV11-2 to TRBJ1-5, with TRBD1 as a possible D gene (5 bases). This receptor was identified in a human donor with low-grade glioma or glioblastoma, undergoing nonglioma brain surgery, or in good health (not recorded which). The sequencing input was glioma tissue, nonneoplastic brain tissue, or PBMCs (not recorded which). The CDR3 is CASSRTPSNQPQHF. The CDR3 nucleotides are TGTGCCAGCAGCCGGACACCGAGCAATCAGCCCCAGCATTTT.